This TCR beta chain derives from a study of Graves' ophthalmopathy and Graves' hyperthyroidism. For the study at large: The blood sample was drawn at first diagnosis and before any treatment. General study findings and limits: In blood, most expanded thyroid clonotypes above 0.001 frequency were also detected.

The V gene end was trimmed by 6 bases and the J gene end by 5 bases; junction bases not matched to a gene: 7. Germline loops: CDR1 SQVTM, CDR2 ANQGSEA. This CDR3 comprises 13 residues. Amplifying from RNA transcripts, the study obtained TCR beta CDR3 regions. The first round was an RT-PCR with HTBI primers, and the second round was a multiplex PCR. TCRdb called the multiplex PCR reads again in MiXCR, with one record for every CDR3 protein. The sample holds some 380,000 distinct CDR3 sequences, roughly 15% seen once. Participants with hyperthyroidism, aged 18 to 65, were newly diagnosed with under 2 months' duration. This clonotype was seen ten or more times. What it binds is not known.

The receptor comes from a woman aged 18-29 years with stable Graves' hyperthyroidism. Sequencing was carried out using peripheral blood. The rearrangement links TRBV29-1 to TRBJ1-1; TRBD1 agrees at 9 bases. The DNA for the CDR3 is TGCAGCGTGAGAACCGGGACAGGGACTGAAGCTTTCTTT. Protein product: CSVRTGTGTEAFF.